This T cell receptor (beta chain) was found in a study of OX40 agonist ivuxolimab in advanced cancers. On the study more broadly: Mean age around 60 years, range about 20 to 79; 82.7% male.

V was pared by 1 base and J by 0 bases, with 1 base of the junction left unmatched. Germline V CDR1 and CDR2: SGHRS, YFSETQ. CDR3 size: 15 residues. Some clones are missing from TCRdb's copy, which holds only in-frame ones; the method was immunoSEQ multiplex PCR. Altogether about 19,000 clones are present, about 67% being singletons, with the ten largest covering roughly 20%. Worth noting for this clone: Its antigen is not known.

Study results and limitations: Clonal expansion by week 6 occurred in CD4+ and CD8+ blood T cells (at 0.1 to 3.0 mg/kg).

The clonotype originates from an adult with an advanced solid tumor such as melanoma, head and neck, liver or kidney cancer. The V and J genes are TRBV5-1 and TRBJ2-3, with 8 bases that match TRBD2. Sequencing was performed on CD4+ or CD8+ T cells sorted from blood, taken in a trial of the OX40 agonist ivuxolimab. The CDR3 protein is CASSLSGGSTDTQYF. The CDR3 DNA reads TGCGCCAGCAGCTTGTCGGGAGGGAGCACAGATACGCAGTATTTT.